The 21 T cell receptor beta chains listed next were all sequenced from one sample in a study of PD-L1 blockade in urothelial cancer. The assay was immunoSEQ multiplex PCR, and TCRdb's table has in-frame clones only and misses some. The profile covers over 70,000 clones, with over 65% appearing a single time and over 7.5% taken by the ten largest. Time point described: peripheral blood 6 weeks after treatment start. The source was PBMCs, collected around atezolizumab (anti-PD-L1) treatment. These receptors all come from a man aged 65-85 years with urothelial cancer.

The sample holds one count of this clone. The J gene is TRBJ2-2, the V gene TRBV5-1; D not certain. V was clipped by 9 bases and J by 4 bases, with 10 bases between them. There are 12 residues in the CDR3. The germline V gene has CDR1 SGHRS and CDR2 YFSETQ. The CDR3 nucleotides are TGCGCCACCGCTCCGGGCACCGGGGAGCTGTTTTTT. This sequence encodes CATAPGTGELFF. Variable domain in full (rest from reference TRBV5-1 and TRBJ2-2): KAGVTQTPRYLIKTRGQQVTLSCSPISGHRSVSWYQQTPGQGLQFLFEYFSETQRNKGNFPGRFSGRQFSNSRSEMNVSTLELGDSALYLCATAPGTGELFFGEGSRLTVL.

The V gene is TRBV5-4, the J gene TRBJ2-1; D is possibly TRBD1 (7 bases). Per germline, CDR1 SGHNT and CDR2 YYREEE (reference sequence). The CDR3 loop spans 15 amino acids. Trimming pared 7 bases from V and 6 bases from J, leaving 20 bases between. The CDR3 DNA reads TGTGCCAGCTCCAGGGGGGCAGTAATGTCCAATGAGCAGTTCTTC. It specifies CASSRGAVMSNEQFF.

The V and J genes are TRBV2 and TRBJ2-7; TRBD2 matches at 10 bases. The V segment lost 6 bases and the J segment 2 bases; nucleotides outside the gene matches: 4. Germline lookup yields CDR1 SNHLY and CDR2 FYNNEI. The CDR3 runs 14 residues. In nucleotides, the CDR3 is TGTGCCAGCAGCCCCGGACTAGCGGCCTACGAGCAGTACTTC. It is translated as CASSPGLAAYEQYF. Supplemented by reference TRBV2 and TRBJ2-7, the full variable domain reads EPEVTQTPSHQVTQMGQEVILRCVPISNHLYFYWYRQILGQKVEFLVSFYNNEISEKSEIFDDQFSVERPDGSNFTLKIRSTKLEDSAMYFCASSPGLAAYEQYFGPGTRLTVT.

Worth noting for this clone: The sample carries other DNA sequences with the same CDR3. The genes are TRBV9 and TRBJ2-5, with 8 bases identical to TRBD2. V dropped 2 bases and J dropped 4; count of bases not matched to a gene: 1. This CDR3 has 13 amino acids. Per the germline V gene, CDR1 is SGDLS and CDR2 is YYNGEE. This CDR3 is CASSVGGGETQYF. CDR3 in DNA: TGTGCCAGCAGCGTCGGGGGGGGAGAGACCCAGTACTTC.

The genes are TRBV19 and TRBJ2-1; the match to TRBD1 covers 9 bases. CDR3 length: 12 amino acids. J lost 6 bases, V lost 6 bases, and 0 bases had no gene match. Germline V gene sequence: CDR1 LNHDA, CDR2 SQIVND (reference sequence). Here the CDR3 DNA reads TGTGCCAGTAGGACAGGGGGCAATGAGCAGTTCTTC. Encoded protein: CASRTGGNEQFF.

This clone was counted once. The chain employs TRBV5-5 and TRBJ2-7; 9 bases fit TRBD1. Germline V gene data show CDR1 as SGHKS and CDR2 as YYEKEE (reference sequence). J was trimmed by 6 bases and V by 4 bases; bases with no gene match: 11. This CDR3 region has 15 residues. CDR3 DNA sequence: TGTGCCAGCAGCCAAGCCGGGACAGGGACAGGCGAGCAGTACTTC. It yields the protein CASSQAGTGTGEQYF.

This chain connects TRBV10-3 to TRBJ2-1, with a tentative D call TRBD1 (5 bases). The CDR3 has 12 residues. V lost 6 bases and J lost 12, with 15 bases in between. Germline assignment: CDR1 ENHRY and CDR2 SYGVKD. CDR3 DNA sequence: TGTGCCATCAGGGATGAGGTGACAGCGCAGTTCTTC. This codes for CAIRDEVTAQFF.

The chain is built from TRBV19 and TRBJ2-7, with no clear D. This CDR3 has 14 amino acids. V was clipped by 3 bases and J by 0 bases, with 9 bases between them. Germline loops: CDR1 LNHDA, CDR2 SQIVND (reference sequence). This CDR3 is CASSMLSNSYEQYF. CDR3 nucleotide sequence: TGTGCCAGTAGTATGCTAAGTAACTCCTACGAGCAGTACTTC.

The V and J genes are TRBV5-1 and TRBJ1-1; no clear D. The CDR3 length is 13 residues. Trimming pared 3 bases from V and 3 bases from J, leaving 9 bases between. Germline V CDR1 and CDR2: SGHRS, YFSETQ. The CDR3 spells CASSSDGDTEAFF. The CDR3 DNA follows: TGCGCCAGCAGCTCGGACGGGGACACTGAAGCTTTCTTT.

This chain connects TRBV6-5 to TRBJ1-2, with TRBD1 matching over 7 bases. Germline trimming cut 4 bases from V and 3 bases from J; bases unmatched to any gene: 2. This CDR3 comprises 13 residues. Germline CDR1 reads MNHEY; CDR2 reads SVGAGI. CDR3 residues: CASSSGQYYGYTF. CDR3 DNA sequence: TGTGCCAGCAGTTCGGGACAGTACTATGGCTACACCTTC.

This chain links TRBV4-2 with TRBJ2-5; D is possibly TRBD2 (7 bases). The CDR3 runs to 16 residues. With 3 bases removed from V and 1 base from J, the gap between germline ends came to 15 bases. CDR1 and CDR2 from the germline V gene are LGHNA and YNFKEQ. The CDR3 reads CASSQGGAGAQETQYF. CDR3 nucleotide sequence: TGTGCCAGCAGCCAGGGGGGGGCGGGGGCCCAAGAGACCCAGTACTTC.

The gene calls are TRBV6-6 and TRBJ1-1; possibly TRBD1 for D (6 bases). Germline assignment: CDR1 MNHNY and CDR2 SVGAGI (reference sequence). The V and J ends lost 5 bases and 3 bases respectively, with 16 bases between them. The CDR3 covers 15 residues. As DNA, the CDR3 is TGTGCCAGCAGTGCGACGCGTCAGGGGTACACTGAAGCTTTCTTT. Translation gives CASSATRQGYTEAFF.

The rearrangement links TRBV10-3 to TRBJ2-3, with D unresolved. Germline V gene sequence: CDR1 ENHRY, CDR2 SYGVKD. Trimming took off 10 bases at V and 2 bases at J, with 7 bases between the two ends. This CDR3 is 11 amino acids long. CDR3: CATSLTDTQYF. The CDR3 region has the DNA TGTGCCACCTCCCTCACAGATACGCAGTATTTT.

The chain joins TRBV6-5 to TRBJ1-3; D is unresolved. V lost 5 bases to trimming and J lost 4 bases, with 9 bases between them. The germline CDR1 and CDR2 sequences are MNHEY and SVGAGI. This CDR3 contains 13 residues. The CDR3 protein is CASSAGIGNTIYF. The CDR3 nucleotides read TGTGCCAGCAGTGCGGGGATCGGAAACACCATATATTTT.

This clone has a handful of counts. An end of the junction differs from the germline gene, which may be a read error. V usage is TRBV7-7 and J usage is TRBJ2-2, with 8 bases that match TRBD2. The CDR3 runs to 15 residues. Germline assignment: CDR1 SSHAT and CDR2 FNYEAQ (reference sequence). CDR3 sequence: CASSSTSANTGELFF. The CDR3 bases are TGTGCTAGCAGCTCGACTAGCGCGAACACCGGGGAGCTGTTTTTT.

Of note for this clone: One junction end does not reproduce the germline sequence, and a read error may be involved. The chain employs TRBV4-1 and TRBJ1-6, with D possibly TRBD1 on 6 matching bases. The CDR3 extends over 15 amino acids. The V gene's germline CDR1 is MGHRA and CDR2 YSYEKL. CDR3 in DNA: TGCGCCAGCAGCCAGGGGCAGGGGAATAAGTCACCCCTCCACTTT. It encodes CASSQGQGNKSPLHF.

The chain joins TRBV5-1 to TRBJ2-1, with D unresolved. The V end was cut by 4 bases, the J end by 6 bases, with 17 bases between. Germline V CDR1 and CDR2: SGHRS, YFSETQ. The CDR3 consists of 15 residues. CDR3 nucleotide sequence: TGCGCCAGCAGCCCTGATACGAACTCGGGCAATGAGCAGTTCTTC. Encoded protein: CASSPDTNSGNEQFF.

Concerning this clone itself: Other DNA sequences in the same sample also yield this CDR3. CDR3 amino acids: CASSLGGQGSTDTQYF. The CDR3 DNA reads TGCGCCAGCAGCTTGGGGGGACAGGGGTCCACAGATACGCAGTATTTT. V gene TRBV5-1 combines with J gene TRBJ2-3, with TRBD1 identical over 10 bases. V shed 0 bases, J shed 2 bases, and the junction held 3 bases outside the gene matches. Germline assignment: CDR1 SGHRS and CDR2 YFSETQ. The CDR3 runs to 16 residues. Complete variable domain (other parts from reference TRBV5-1 and TRBJ2-3): KAGVTQTPRYLIKTRGQQVTLSCSPISGHRSVSWYQQTPGQGLQFLFEYFSETQRNKGNFPGRFSGRQFSNSRSEMNVSTLELGDSALYLCASSLGGQGSTDTQYFGPGTRLTVL.

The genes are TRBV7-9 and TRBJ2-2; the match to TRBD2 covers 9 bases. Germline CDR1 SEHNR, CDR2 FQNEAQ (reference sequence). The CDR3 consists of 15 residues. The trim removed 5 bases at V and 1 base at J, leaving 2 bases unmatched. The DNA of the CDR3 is TGTGCCAGCAGCCAACTAGCGGGGAACACCGGGGAGCTGTTTTTT. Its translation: CASSQLAGNTGELFF.

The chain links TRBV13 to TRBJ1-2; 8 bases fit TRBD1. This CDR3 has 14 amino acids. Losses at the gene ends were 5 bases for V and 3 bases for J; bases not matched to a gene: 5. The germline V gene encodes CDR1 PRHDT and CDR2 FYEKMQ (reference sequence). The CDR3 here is CASSVRGLYYGYTF. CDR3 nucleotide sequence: TGTGCCAGCAGCGTCAGGGGGCTTTACTATGGCTACACCTTC. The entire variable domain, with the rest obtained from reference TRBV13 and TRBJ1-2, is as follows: AAGVIQSPRHLIKEKRETATLKCYPIPRHDTVYWYQQGPGQDPQFLISFYEKMQSDKGSIPDRFSAQQFSDYHSELNMSSLELGDSALYFCASSVRGLYYGYTFGSGTRLTVV.

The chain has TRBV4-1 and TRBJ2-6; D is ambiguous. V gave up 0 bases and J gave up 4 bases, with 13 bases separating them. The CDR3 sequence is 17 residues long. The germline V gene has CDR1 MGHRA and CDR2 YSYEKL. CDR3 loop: CASSQEVTASGANVLTF. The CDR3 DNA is TGCGCCAGCAGCCAAGAGGTTACTGCATCCGGGGCCAACGTCCTGACTTTC.